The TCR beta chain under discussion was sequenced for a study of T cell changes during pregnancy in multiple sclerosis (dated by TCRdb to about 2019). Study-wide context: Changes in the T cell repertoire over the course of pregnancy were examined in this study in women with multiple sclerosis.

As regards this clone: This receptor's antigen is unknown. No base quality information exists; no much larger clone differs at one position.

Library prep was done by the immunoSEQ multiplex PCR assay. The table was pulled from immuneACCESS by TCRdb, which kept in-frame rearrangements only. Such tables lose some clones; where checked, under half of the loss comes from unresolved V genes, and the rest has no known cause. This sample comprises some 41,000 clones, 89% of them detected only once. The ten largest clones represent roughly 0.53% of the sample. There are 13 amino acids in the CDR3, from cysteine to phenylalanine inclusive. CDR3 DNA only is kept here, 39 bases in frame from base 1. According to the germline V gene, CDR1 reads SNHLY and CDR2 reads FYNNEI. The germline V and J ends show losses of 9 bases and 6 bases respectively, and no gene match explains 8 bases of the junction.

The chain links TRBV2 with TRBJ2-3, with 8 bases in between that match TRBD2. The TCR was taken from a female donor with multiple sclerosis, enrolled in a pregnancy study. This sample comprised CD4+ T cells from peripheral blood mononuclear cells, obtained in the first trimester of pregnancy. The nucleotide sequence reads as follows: TGTGCCAGAGCGGCGGGAGGAGCTGATACGCAGTATTTT. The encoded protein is CARAAGGADTQYF. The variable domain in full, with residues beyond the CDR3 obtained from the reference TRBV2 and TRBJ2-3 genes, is EPEVTQTPSHQVTQMGQEVILRCVPISNHLYFYWYRQILGQKVEFLVSFYNNEISEKSEIFDDQFSVERPDGSNFTLKIRSTKLEDSAMYFCARAAGGADTQYFGPGTRLTVL.